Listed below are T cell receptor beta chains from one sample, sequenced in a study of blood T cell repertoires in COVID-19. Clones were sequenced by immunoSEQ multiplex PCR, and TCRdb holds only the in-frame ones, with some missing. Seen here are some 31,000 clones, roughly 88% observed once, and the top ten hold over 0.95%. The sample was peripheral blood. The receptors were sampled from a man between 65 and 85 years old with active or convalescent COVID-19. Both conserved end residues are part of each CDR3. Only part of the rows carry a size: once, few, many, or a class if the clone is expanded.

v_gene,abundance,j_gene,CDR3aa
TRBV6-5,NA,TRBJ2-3,CASSSGFFTDTQYF
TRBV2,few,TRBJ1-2,CASSVQQALGYTF
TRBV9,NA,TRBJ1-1,CASSVTSGNTEAFF
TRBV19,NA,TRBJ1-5,CASSHHGTDSNQPQHF
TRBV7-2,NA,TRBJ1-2,CASSLGLTANYGYTF
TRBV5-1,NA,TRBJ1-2,CASSFTGKYGYTF
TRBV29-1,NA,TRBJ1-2,CSVGTGQGTYGYTF
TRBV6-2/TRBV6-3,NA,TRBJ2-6,CASSWETSGGAAGANVLTF
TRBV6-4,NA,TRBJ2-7,CASSDSRRGYEQYF
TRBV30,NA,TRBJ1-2,CAWSVKGQGARGYTF
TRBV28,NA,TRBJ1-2,CASSLTGKLGYTF